This T cell receptor (beta chain) was identified in a study of T cells after yellow fever vaccination. V was trimmed by 3 bases and J by 4 bases, leaving 20 bases between them. The CDR3 spans 16 residues. Per germline, CDR1 SGHRS and CDR2 YFSETQ. This clonotype was detected only a few times. Its specificity is unknown. Study results and limitations: The study found a weaker secondary response that peaked faster, day 5 versus 15.

A process of 5'RACE template switching, which added a universal primer site and UMIs, was used to make TCR cDNA. In TCRdb, the 5' RACE reads were re-called with MiXCR into one record per CDR3 protein. The sample consists of approximately 300,000 distinct CDR3 sequences, 8.5% to 9% of them appearing once. The sample consisted of PBMCs, taken on the day of the first yellow fever vaccination. This clonotype was obtained from a man aged 18 to 30 who received the YFV17D yellow fever vaccine. This chain connects TRBV5-1 to TRBJ2-7; TRBD1 or TRBD2 may be the D gene (5 bases each). The CDR3 spells CASSYQPRDGKYEQYF. Here the CDR3 DNA reads TGCGCCAGCAGCTACCAACCCCGGGACGGGAAATACGAGCAGTACTTC.